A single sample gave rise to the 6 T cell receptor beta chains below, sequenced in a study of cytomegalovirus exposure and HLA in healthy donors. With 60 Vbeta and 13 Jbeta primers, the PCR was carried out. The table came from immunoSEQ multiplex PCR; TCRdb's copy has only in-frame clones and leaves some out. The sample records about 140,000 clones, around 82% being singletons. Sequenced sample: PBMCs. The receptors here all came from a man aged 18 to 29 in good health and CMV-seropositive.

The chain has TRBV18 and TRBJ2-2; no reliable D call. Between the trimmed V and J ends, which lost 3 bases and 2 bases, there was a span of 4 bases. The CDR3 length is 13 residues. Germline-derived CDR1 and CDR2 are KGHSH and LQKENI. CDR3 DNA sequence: TGTGCCAGCTCACCCGTTAACACCGGGGAGCTGTTTTTT. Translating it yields CASSPVNTGELFF.

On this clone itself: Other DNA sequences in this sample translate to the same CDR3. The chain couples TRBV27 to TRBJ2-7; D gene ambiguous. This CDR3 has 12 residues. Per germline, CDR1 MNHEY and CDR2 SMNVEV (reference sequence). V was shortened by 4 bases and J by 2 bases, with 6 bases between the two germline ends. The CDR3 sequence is CASSSVPYEQYF. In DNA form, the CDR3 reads TGTGCCAGCAGTTCAGTCCCCTACGAGCAGTACTTC.

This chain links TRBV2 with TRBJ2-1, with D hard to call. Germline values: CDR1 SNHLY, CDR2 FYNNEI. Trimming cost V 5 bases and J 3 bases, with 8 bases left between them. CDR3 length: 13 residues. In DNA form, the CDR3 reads TGTGCCAGCAGTTATGACAACTACAATGAGCAGTTCTTC. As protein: CASSYDNYNEQFF.

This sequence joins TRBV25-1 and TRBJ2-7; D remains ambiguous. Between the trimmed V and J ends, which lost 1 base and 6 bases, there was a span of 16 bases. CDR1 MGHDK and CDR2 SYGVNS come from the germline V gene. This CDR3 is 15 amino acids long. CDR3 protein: CASSESPFLSGEQYF. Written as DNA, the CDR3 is TGTGCCAGCAGTGAATCGCCATTCCTTAGTGGCGAGCAGTACTTC.

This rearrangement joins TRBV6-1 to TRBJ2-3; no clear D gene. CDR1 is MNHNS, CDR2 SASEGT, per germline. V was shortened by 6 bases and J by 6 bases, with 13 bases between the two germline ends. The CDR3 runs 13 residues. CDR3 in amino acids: CASSGSMRDTQYF. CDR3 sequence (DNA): TGTGCCAGCAGCGGATCAATGCGGGATACGCAGTATTTT.

DNA of the CDR3: TGTGCCAGCGGTTCATTCCACAGGGAGGGTAGGACCGGGGAGCTGTTTTTT. It encodes CASGSFHREGRTGELFF. The chain joins TRBV27 to TRBJ2-2, with D maybe TRBD2 (7 bases). The CDR3 is 17 residues long. V lost 8 bases, J lost 5 bases, and 24 bases lay in between. The germline V gene has CDR1 MNHEY and CDR2 SMNVEV (reference sequence).